This is a list of T cell receptor beta chains from one sample in a study of identical twins. TCRdb used MiXCR to reprocess the 5' RACE reads, holding one entry per CDR3 protein. The data contain 400,000 to 550,000 distinct CDR3 sequences, roughly a fifth of them singletons. These data are also associated with another study on T cells expressing NK-cell markers.

The sequenced sample consisted of CD4+ T cells sorted from blood. These receptors originate from a woman aged 18-29 years in good health. Both conserved end residues are part of each CDR3. The order of the fields is V gene, D gene, clone size, J gene, CDR3 protein, CDR3 DNA. The D gene is left open where the match is weak. Size is stated for part of the rows, as once, few or many counts, or as a class when the clone is expanded.

>TRBV5-1|TRBD2|few|TRBJ2-7
CASSLQISGRSKSYEQYF
TGCGCCAGCAGCTTGCAAATTAGCGGGAGATCAAAGTCCTACGAGCAGTACTTC
>TRBV6-5|.|.|TRBJ2-1
CASSSTGREFF
TGTGCCAGCAGTTCCACTGGTAGGGAGTTCTTC
>TRBV6-1|TRBD2|few|TRBJ2-1
CASTAAGGSNEQFF
TGTGCCAGCACCGCAGCGGGGGGAAGCAATGAGCAGTTCTTC
>TRBV6-1|.|.|TRBJ2-2
CASRRRPWGVNTGELFF
TGTGCCAGCAGGCGGCGGCCGTGGGGGGTTAACACCGGGGAGCTGTTTTTT
>TRBV20-1|.|.|TRBJ2-1
CSATGNEQFF
TGCAGTGCCACAGGCAATGAGCAGTTCTTC
>TRBV7-9|TRBD1|few|TRBJ2-1
CASSSTGYRNNEQFF
TGTGCCAGCAGCTCGACAGGGTACAGGAACAATGAGCAGTTCTTC
>TRBV5-1|TRBD2|.|TRBJ2-3
CASSLGTSGYSVTQYF
TGCGCCAGCAGCTTGGGAACTAGCGGGTATTCTGTCACGCAGTATTTT
>TRBV7-2|TRBD2|.|TRBJ2-3
CASSLLATVSTDTQYF
TGTGCCAGCAGCCTACTAGCGACCGTTAGCACAGATACGCAGTATTTT
>TRBV5-1|.|few|TRBJ2-4
CASSSGRAVAKNIQYF
TGCGCCAGCAGCTCGGGGCGAGCAGTAGCCAAAAACATTCAGTACTTC
>TRBV7-2|TRBD1|.|TRBJ1-1
CASSWLQGARTEAFF
TGTGCCAGCAGCTGGTTACAGGGGGCGAGGACTGAAGCTTTCTTT
>TRBV11-2|TRBD1|few|TRBJ2-7
CASSLEGQTLYEQYF
TGTGCCAGCAGCTTAGAGGGACAGACTCTCTACGAGCAGTACTTC